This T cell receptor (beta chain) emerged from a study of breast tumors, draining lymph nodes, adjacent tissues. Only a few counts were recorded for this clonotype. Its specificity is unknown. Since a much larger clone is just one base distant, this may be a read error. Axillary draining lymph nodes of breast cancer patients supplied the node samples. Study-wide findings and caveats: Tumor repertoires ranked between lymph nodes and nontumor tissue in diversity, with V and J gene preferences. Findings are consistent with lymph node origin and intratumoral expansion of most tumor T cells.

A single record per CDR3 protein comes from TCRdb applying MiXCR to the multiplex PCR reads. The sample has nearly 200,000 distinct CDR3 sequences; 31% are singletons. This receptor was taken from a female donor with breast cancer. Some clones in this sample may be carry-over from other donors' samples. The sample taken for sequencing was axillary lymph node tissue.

The chain's CDR3 is CSTSTSGRPSEQYF. CDR3 nucleotide sequence: TGCAGTACCTCTACTAGCGGGAGACCCTCCGAGCAGTACTTC. The chain employs TRBV20-1 and TRBJ2-7, with 11 bases lining up with TRBD2. The V segment lost 8 bases and the J segment 6 bases; nucleotides outside the gene matches: 12. This CDR3 has 14 residues. Germline values: CDR1 DFQATT, CDR2 SNEGSKA (reference sequence).